This T cell receptor beta chain originates from a study of breast tumors, draining lymph nodes, adjacent tissues. Whole-study findings and limits: Compared with lymph nodes, tumors were less diverse; compared with nontumor tissue, more.

Breast cancer patients provided tissue from their axillary draining lymph nodes. In this sample, this clonotype turned up many times. Its antigen is undetermined. V was pared by 1 base and J by 10 bases, with 8 bases between. The CDR3 consists of 13 residues. Germline V lookup: CDR1 SGHDN, CDR2 FVKESK. MiXCR was run by TCRdb on the multiplex PCR reads, yielding one entry per CDR3 protein. The table lists about 230,000 distinct CDR3 sequences, about a third of them singletons, with 1.4% in the top ten. The receptor comes from a female donor with breast cancer. Some clones in this sample may be carry-over from other donors' samples. J is TRBJ1-6 and V is TRBV14, with D unresolved. Sequencing was carried out using axillary lymph node tissue. This chain's CDR3 is CASSQVYGSPLHF. The CDR3 nucleotides read TGTGCCAGCAGCCAAGTCTACGGGTCACCCCTCCACTTT. Full variable domain (rest looked up from reference TRBV14 and TRBJ1-6): EAGVTQFPSHSVIEKGQTVTLRCDPISGHDNLYWYRRVMGKEIKFLLHFVKESKQDESGMPNNRFLAERTGGTYSTLKVQPAELEDSGVYFCASSQVYGSPLHFGNGTRLTVT.